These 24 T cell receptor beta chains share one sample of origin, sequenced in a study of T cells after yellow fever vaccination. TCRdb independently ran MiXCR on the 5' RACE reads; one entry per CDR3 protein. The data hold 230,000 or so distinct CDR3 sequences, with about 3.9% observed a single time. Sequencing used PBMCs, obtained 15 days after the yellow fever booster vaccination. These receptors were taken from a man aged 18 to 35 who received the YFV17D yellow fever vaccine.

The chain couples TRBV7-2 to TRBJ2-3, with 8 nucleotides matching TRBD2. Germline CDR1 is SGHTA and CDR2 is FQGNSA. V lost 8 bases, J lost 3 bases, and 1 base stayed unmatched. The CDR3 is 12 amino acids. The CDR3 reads CASAGGTDTQYF. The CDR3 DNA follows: TGTGCCAGCGCGGGGGGTACAGATACGCAGTATTTT.

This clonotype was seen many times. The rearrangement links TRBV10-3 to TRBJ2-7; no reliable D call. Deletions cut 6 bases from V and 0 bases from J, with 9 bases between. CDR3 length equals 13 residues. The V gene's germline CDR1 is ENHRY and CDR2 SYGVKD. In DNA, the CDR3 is TGTGCCATCAGGAAGGGAAGCTCCTACGAGCAGTACGTC. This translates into CAIRKGSSYEQYV.

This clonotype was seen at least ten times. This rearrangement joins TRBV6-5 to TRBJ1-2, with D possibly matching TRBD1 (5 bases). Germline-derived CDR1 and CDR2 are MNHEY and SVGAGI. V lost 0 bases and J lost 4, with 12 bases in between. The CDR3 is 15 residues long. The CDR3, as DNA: TGTGCCAGCAGTTACTCGCGGGGGGTCGGCTATGGCTACACCTTC. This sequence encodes CASSYSRGVGYGYTF.

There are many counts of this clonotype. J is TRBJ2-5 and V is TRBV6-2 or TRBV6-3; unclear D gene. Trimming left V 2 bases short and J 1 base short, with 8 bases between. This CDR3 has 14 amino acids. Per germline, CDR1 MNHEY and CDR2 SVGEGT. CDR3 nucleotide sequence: TGTGCCAGCAGTTACGGGCTAGTCCAAGAGACCCAGTACTTC. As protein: CASSYGLVQETQYF.

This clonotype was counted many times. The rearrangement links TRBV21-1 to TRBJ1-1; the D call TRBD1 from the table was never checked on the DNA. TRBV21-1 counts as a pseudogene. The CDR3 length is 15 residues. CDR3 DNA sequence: TGTGCCAGCAGCAGAAAATACAGGATCTACACTGAAGCTTTCTTT. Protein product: CASSRKYRIYTEAFF.

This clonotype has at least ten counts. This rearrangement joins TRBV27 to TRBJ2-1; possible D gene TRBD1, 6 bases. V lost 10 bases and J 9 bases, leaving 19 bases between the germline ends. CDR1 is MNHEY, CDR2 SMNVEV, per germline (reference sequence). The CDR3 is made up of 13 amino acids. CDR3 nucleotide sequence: TGTGCCACCGTGATCTTAGGGGGAACTGAGCAGTTCTTC. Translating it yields CATVILGGTEQFF.

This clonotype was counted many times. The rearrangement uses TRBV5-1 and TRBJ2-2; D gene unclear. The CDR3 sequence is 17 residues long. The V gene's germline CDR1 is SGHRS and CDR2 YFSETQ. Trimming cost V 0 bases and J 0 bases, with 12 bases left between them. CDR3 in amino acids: CASSLVPDQANTGELFF. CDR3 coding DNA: TGCGCCAGCAGCTTGGTACCCGACCAAGCGAACACCGGGGAGCTGTTTTTT.

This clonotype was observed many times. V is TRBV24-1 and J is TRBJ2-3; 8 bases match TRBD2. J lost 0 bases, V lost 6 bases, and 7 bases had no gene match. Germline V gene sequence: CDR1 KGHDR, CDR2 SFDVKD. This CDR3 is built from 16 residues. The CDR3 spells CATSPGTRGSTDTQYF. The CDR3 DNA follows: TGTGCCACCAGTCCCGGGACTAGGGGTAGCACAGATACGCAGTATTTT.

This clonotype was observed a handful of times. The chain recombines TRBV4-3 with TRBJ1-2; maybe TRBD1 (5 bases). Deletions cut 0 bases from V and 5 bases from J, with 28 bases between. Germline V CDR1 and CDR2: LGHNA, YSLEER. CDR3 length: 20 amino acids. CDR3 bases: TGCGCCAGCAGCCAAGATCAGGGACGGGGGTTTGGCCTCCCTCCGTATGGCTACACCTTC. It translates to CASSQDQGRGFGLPPYGYTF.

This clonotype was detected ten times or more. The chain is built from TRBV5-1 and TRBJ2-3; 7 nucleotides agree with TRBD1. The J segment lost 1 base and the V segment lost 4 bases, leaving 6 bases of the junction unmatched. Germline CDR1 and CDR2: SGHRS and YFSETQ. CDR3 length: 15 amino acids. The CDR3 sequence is CASSQQGRGTDTQYF. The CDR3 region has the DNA TGCGCCAGCAGCCAACAGGGGCGAGGCACAGATACGCAGTATTTT.

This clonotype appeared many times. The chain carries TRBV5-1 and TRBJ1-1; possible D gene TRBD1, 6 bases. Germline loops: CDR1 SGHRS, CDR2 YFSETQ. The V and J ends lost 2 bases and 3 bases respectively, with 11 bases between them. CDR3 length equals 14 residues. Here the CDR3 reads CASSFKGVDTEAFF. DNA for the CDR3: TGCGCCAGCAGCTTTAAGGGGGTGGACACTGAAGCTTTCTTT.

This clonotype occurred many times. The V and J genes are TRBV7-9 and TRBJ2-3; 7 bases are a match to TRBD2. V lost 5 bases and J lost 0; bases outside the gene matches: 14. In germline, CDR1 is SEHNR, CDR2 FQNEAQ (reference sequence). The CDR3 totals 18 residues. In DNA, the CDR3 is TGTGCCAGCAGCGTCGGGGGGAGGAGCGGTACTAGCACAGATACGCAGTATTTT. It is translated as CASSVGGRSGTSTDTQYF.

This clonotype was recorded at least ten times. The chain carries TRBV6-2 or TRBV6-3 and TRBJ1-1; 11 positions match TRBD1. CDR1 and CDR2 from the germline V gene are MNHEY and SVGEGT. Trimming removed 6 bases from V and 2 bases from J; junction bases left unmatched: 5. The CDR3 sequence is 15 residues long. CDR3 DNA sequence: TGTGCCAGCAGCCCGGACAGGGGGCTTAACACTGAAGCTTTCTTT. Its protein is CASSPDRGLNTEAFF.

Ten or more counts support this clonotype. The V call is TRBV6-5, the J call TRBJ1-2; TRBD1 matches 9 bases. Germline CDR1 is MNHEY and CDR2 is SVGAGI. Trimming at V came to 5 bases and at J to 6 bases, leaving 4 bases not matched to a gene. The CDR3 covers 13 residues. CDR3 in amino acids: CASSPQGADGYTF. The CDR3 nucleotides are TGTGCCAGCAGTCCACAGGGGGCGGATGGCTACACCTTC.

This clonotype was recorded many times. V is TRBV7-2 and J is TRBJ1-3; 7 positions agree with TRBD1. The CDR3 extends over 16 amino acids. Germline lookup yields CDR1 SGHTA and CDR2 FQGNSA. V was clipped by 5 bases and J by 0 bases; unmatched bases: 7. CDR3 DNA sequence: TGTGCCAGCAGCCCGGACAGGTTTTCCTCTGGAAACACCATATATTTT. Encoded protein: CASSPDRFSSGNTIYF.

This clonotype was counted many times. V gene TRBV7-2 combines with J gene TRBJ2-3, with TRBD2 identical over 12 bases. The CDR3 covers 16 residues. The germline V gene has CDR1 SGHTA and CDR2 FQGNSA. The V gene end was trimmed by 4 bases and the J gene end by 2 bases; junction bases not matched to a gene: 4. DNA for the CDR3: TGTGCCAGCAGCTCCCGGACTAGCGGGGCCACAGATACGCAGTATTTT. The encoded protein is CASSSRTSGATDTQYF.

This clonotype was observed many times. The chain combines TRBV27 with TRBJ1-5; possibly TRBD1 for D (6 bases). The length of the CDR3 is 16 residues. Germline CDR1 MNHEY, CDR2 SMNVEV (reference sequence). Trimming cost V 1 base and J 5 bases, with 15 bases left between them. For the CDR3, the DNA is TGTGCCAGCAGTTTATGGGGACCTGGGGGGCATCAGCCCCAGCATTTT. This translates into CASSLWGPGGHQPQHF.

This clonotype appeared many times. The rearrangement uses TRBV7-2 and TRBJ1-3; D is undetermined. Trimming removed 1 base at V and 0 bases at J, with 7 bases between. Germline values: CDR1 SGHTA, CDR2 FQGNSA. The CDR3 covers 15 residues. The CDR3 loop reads CASSLGDSSGNTIYF. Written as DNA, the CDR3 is TGTGCCAGCAGCTTAGGGGATAGCTCTGGAAACACCATATATTTT.

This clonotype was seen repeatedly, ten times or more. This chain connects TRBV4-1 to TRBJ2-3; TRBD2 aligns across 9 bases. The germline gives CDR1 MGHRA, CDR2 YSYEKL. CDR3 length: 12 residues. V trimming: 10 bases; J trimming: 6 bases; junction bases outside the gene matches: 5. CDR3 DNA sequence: TGCGCCACCTCGAGCGGGGGGGATACGCAGTATTTT. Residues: CATSSGGDTQYF.

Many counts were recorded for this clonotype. The DNA for the CDR3 is TGCAGCGTCTCGATGGGCTTATTACGCACAGATACGCAGTATTTT. Encoded protein: CSVSMGLLRTDTQYF. The V call is TRBV29-1, the J call TRBJ2-3; D is undetermined. Germline V CDR1 and CDR2: SQVTM, ANQGSEA. Trimming removed 6 bases from V and 1 base from J, with 17 bases in between. The CDR3 sequence is 15 residues long.

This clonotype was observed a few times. In nucleotides, the CDR3 is TGTGCCAGCGGGCCGTCAGAGCGGGGAAAGACCCAGTACTTC. This sequence encodes CASGPSERGKTQYF. The chain employs TRBV5-5 and TRBJ2-5; TRBD2 agrees at 7 bases. Germline V CDR1 and CDR2: SGHKS, YYEKEE (reference sequence). The CDR3 covers 14 residues. The junction had 12 bases not matched to a gene; V was cut back by 7 bases and J by 6 bases. Full variable domain (outside the CDR3, taken from reference TRBV5-5 and TRBJ2-5): DAGVTQSPTHLIKTRGQQVTLRCSPISGHKSVSWYQQVLGQGPQFIFQYYEKEERGRGNFPDRFSARQFPNYSSELNVNALLLGDSALYLCASGPSERGKTQYFGPGTRLLVL.

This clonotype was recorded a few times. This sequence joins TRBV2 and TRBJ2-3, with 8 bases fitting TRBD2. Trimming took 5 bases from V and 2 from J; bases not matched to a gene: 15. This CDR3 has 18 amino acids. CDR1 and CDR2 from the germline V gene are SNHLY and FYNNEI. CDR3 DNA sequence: TGTGCCAGCAGTCCCAGCGGGGGCCCCAATTATGACACAGATACGCAGTATTTT. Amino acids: CASSPSGGPNYDTDTQYF. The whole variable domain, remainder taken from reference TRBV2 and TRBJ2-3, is EPEVTQTPSHQVTQMGQEVILRCVPISNHLYFYWYRQILGQKVEFLVSFYNNEISEKSEIFDDQFSVERPDGSNFTLKIRSTKLEDSAMYFCASSPSGGPNYDTDTQYFGPGTRLTVL.

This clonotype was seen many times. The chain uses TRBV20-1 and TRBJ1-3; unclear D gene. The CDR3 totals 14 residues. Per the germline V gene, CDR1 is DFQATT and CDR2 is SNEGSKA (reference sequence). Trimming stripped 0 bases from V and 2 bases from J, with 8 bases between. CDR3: CSARDPRAGNTIYF. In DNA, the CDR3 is TGCAGTGCTAGAGATCCCAGAGCTGGAAACACCATATATTTT.

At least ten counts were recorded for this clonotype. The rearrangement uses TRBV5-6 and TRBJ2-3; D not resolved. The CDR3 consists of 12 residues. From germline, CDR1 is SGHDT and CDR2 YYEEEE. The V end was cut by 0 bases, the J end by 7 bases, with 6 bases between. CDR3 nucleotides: TGTGCCAGCAGCTTGGCGCTAAATACGCAGTATTTT. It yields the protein CASSLALNTQYF.